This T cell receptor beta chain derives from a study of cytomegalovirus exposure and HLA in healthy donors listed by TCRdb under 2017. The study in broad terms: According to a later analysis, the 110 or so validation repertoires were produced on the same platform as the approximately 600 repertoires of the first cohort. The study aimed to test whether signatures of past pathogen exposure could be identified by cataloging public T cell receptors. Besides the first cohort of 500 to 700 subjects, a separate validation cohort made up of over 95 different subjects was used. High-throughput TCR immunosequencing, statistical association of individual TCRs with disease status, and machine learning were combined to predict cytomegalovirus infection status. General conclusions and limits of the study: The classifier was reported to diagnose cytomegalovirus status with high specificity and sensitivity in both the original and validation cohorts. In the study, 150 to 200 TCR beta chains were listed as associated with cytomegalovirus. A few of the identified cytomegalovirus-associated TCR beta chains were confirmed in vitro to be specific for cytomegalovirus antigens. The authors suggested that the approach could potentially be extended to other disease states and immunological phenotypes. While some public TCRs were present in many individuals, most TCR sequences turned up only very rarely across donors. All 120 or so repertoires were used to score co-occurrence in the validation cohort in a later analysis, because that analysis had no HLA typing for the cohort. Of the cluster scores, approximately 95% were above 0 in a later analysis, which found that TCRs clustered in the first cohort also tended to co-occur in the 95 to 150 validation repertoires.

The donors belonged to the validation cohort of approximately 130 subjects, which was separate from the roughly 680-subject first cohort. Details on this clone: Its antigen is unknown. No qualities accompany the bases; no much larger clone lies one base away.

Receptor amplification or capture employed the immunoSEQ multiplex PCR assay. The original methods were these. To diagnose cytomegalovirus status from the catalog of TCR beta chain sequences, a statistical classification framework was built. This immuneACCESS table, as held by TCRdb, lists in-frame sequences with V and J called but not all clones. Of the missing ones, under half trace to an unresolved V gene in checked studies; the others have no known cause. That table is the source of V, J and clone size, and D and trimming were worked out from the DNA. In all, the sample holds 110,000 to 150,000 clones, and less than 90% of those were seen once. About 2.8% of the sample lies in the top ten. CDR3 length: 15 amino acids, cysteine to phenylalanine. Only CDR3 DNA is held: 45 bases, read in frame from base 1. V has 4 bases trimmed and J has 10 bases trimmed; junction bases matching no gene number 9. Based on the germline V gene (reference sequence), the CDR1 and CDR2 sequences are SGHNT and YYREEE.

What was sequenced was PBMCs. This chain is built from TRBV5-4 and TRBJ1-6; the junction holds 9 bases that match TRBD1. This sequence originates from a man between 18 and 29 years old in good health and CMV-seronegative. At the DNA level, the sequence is TGTGCCAGCAGCCTACGGGGACAGGGCTGGTCACCCCTCCACTTT. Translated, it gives CASSLRGQGWSPLHF.